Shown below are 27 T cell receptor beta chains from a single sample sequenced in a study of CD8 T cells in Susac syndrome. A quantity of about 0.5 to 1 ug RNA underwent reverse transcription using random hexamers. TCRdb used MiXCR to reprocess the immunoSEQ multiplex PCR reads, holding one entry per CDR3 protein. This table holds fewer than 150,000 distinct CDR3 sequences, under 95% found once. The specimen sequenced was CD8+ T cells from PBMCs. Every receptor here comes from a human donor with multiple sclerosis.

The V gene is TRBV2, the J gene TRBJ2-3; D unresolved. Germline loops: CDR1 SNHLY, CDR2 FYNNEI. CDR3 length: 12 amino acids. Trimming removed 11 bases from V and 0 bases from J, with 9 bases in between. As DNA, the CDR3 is TGTGCCTCCTTGGGCAGCACAGATACGCAGTATTTT. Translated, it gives CASLGSTDTQYF.

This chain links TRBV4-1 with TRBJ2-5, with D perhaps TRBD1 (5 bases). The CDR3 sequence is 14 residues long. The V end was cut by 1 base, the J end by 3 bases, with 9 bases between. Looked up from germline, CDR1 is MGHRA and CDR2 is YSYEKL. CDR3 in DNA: TGCGCCAGCAGCCAAGTTGGCAGGGAAGAGACCCAGTACTTC. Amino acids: CASSQVGREETQYF.

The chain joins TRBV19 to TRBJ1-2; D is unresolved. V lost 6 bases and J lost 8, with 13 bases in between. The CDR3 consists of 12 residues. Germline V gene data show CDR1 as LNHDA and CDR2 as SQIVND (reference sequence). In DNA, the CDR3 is TGTGCCAGTAGACTGAGTATGGGCGGCTACACCTTC. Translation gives CASRLSMGGYTF.

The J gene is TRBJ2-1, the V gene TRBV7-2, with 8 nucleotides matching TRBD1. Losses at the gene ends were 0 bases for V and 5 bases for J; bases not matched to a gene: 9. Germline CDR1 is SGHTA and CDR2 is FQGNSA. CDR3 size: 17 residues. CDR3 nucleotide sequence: TGTGCCAGCAGCTTAGCGGGCGGACAGGGTTCCCACAATGAGCAGTTCTTC. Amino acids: CASSLAGGQGSHNEQFF.

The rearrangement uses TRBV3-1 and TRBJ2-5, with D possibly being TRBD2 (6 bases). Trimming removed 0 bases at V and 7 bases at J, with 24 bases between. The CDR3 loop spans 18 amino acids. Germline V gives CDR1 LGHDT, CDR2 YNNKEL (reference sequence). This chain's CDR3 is CASSQDLTRGARSGTQYF. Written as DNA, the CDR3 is TGTGCCAGCAGCCAAGATCTGACTAGAGGGGCCCGAAGTGGGACCCAGTACTTC.

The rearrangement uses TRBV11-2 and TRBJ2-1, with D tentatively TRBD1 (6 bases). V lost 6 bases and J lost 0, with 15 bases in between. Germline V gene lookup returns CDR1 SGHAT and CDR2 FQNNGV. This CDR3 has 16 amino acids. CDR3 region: CASSLGQWSSYNEQFF. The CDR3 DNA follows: TGTGCCAGCAGTCTAGGACAGTGGAGCTCCTACAATGAGCAGTTCTTC.

The CDR3 DNA sequence: TGTGCCAGCAACCGCGGGAGCTCCTACAATGAGCAGTTCTTC. This gives the protein CASNRGSSYNEQFF. The rearrangement joins TRBV27 to TRBJ2-1; TRBD2 aligns across 7 bases. Germline CDR1 reads MNHEY; CDR2 reads SMNVEV (reference sequence). This CDR3 spans 14 amino acids. J was trimmed by 0 bases and V by 7 bases; bases with no gene match: 3.

CDR3 loop: CASSLGAGVSTDTQYF. DNA of the CDR3: TGTGCCAGCAGCTTGGGGGCGGGAGTGAGTACAGATACGCAGTATTTT. This chain links TRBV5-6 with TRBJ2-3, with 7 nucleotides matching TRBD2. V trimming: 0 bases; J trimming: 3 bases; junction bases outside the gene matches: 7. Germline V lookup: CDR1 SGHDT, CDR2 YYEEEE. The CDR3 covers 16 residues. Based on the CDR3 plus reference TRBV5-6 and TRBJ2-3, the full variable domain is DAGVTQSPTHLIKTRGQQVTLRCSPKSGHDTVSWYQQALGQGPQFIFQYYEEEERQRGNFPDRFSGHQFPNYSSELNVNALLLGDSALYLCASSLGAGVSTDTQYFGPGTRLTVL.

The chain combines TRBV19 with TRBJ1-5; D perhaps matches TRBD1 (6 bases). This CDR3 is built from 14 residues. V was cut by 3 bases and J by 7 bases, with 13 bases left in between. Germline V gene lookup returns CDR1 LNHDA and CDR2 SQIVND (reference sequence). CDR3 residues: CASSIQGSYQPQHF. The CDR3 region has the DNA TGTGCCAGTAGTATTCAGGGGAGTTACCAGCCCCAGCATTTT.

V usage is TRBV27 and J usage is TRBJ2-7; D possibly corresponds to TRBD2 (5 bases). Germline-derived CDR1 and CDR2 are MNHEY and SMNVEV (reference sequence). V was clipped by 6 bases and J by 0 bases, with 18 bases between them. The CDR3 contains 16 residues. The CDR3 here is CASRQSGRGFSYEQYF. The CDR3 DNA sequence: TGTGCCAGCAGACAATCCGGACGGGGATTCTCCTACGAGCAGTACTTC.

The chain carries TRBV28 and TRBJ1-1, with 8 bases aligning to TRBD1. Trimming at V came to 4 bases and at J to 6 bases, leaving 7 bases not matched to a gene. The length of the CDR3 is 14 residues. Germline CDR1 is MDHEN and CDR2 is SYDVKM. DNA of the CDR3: TGTGCCAGCAGTTGGACCACAGGGGGAGCTGAAGCTTTCTTT. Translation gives CASSWTTGGAEAFF.

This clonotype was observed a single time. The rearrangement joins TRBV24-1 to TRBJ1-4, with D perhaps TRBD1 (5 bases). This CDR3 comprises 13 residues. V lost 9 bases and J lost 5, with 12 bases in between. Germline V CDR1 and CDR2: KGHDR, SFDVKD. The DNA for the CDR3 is TGTGCCACCGGGGCGAGGGAAAATGAAAAACTGTTTTTT. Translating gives CATGARENEKLFF.

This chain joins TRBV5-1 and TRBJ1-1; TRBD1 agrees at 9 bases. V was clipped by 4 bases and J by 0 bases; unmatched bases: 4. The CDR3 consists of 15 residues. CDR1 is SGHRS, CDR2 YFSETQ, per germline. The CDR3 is CASSAGQGMNTEAFF. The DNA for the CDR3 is TGCGCCAGCAGCGCCGGACAGGGGATGAACACTGAAGCTTTCTTT.

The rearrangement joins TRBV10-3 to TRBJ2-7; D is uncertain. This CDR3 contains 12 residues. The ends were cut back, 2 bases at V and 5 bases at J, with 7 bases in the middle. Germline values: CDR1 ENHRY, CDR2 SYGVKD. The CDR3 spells CAISEPPNEQYF. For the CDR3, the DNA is TGTGCCATCAGTGAGCCCCCCAACGAGCAGTACTTC.

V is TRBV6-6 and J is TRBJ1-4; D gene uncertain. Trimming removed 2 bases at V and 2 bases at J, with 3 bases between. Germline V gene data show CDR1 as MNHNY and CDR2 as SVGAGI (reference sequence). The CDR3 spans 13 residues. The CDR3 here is CASSYGTNEKLFF. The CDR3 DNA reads TGTGCCAGCAGTTACGGCACTAATGAAAAACTGTTTTTT.

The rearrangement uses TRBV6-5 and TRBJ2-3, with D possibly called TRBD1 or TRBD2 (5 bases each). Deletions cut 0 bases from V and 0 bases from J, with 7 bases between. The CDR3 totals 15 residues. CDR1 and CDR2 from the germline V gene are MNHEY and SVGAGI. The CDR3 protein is CASSYSWGSTDTQYF. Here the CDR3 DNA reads TGTGCCAGCAGTTACTCGTGGGGGAGCACAGATACGCAGTATTTT.

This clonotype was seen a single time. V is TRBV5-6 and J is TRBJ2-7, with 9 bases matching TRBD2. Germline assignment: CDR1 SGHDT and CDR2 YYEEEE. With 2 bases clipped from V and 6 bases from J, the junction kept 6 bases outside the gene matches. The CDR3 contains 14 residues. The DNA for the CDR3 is TGTGCCAGCAGCTTCTGGACTAGCGTACTCGAGCAGTACTTC. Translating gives CASSFWTSVLEQYF.

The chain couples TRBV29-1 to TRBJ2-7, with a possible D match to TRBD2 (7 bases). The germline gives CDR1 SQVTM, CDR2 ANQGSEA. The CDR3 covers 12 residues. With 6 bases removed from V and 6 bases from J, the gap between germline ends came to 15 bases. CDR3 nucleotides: TGCAGCGTCGAGGGGGGGGCCGGCGAGCAGTACTTC. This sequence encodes CSVEGGAGEQYF.

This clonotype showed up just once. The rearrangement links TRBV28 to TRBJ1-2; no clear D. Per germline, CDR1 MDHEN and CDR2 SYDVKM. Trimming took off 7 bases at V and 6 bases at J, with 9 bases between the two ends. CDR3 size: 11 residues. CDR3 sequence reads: CASIGLNGYTF. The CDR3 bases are TGTGCCAGCATAGGTTTGAATGGCTACACCTTC.

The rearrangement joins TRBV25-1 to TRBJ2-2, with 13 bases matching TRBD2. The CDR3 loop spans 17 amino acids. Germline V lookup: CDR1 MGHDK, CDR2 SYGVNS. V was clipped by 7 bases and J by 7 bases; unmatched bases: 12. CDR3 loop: CASTPPGLAGASGELFF. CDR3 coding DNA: TGTGCCAGCACCCCTCCCGGACTAGCGGGAGCCAGCGGGGAGCTGTTTTTT.

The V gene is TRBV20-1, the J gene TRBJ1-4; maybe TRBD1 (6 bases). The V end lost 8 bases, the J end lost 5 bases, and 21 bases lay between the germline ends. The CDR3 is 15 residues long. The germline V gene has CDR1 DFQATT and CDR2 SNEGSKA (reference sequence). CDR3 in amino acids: CSTQGWQGTNEKLFF. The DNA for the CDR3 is TGCAGTACCCAGGGGTGGCAGGGCACAAATGAAAAACTGTTTTTT.

The CDR3 nucleotides are TGTGCCAGCAGCCCGTACCATACAGGGAACACTGAAGCTTTCTTT. Protein: CASSPYHTGNTEAFF. The chain combines TRBV7-2 with TRBJ1-1, with TRBD1 as a possible D gene (5 bases). The germline CDR1 and CDR2 sequences are SGHTA and FQGNSA. V was clipped by 5 bases and J by 1 base, with 14 bases between them. This CDR3 contains 15 residues.

CDR3 residues: CSAKTVDYGYTF. As DNA, the CDR3 is TGCAGTGCTAAGACAGTTGACTATGGCTACACCTTC. The rearrangement links TRBV20-1 to TRBJ1-2; possibly TRBD1 for D (5 bases). V lost 4 bases, J lost 3 bases, and 9 bases lay in between. Germline V gene sequence: CDR1 DFQATT, CDR2 SNEGSKA (reference sequence). This CDR3 region has 12 residues.

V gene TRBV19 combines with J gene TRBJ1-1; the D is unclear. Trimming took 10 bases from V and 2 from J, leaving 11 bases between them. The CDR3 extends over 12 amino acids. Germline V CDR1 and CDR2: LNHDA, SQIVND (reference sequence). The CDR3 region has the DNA TGTGCCACCTCCTTGGGAAACACTGAAGCTTTCTTT. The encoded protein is CATSLGNTEAFF.

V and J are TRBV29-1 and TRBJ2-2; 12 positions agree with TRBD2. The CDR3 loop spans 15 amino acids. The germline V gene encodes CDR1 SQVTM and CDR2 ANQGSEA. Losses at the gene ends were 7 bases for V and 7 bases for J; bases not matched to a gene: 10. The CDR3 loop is CSARLAGDFGGELFF. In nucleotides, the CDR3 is TGCAGCGCCCGACTAGCGGGAGATTTCGGCGGGGAGCTGTTTTTT.

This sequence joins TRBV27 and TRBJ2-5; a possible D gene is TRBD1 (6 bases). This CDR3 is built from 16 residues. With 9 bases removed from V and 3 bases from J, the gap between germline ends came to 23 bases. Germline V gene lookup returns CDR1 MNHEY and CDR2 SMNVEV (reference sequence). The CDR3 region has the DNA TGTGCCAGTTCAGGGGTTCAAGAGGTAACTGAAGAGACCCAGTACTTC. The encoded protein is CASSGVQEVTEETQYF.

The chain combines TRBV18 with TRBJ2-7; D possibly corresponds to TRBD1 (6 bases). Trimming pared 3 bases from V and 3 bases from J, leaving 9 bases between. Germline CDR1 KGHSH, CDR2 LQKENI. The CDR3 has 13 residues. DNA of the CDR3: TGTGCCAGCTCACCGGGACATGGCTACGAGCAGTACTTC. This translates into CASSPGHGYEQYF.